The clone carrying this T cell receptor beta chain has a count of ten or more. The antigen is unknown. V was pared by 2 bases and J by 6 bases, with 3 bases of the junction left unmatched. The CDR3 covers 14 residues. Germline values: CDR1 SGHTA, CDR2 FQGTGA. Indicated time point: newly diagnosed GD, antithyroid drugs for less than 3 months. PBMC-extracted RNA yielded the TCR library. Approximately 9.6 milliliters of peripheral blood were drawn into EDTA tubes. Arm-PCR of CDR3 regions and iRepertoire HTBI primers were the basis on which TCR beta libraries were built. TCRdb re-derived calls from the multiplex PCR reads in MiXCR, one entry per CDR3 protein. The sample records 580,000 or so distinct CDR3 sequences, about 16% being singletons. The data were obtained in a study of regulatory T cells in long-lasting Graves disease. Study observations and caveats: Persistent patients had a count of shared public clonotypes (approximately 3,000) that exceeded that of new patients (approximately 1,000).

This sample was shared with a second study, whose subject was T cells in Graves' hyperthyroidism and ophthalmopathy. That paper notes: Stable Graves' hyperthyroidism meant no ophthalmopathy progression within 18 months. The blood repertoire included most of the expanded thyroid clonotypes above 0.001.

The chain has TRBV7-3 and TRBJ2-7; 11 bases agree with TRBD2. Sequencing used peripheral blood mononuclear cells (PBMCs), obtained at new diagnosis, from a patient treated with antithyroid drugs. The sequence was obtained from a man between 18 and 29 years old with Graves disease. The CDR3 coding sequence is TGTGCCAGCAGCTTAGTAGGGACTAGCGGCGAGCAGTACTTC. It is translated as CASSLVGTSGEQYF.